The 29 T cell receptor beta chains below all came from one sample that was sequenced in a study of spatial heterogeneity in lung cancer. The study, taken as a whole, reports: The study found that expanded intratumoral alpha and beta TCR counts tracked tumor mutation counts.

Antigens of these TCRs are unknown. Sample time point: sample taken at primary tumor resection. In TCRdb, the 5' RACE reads were re-called with MiXCR into one record per CDR3 protein. The repertoire holds 8,500 to 10,000 distinct CDR3 sequences, with roughly 8.4% as singletons. Specimen: lung tumor tissue, collected at surgery. These receptors originate from a male donor with early-stage non-small cell lung cancer.

Ten or more counts support this clonotype. The J gene is TRBJ2-7, the V gene TRBV7-8, with D perhaps assigned TRBD1 or TRBD2 (5 bases each). Trimming left V 1 base short and J 0 bases short, with 13 bases between. Germline CDR1 reads SGHVS; CDR2 reads FQNEAQ. The CDR3 covers 16 residues. CDR3 nucleotides: TGTGCCAGCAGCTTAGACCCGGGACGGGTCTCCTACGAGCAGTACTTC. Amino acid sequence: CASSLDPGRVSYEQYF. The full variable domain, with the rest looked up from reference TRBV7-8 and TRBJ2-7, is GAGVSQSPRYKVAKRGQDVALRCDPISGHVSLFWYQQALGQGPEFLTYFQNEAQLDKSGLPSDRFFAERPEGSVSTLKIQRTQQEDSAVYLCASSLDPGRVSYEQYFGPGTRLTVT.

This clonotype was found many times. V is TRBV5-4 and J is TRBJ2-2, with D perhaps assigned TRBD1 or TRBD2 (7 bases each). The CDR3 sequence is 16 residues long. Germline lookup yields CDR1 SGHNT and CDR2 YYREEE (reference sequence). Trimming shortened V by 4 bases and J by 5 bases, and 18 bases separated the two germline ends. The CDR3 nucleotides are TGTGCCAGCAGCCCGGCAGGGGGGGCGTGGACCGGGGAGCTGTTTTTT. This encodes CASSPAGGAWTGELFF.

This clonotype was observed at least ten times. This chain uses TRBV15 with TRBJ2-2; 7 nucleotides align to TRBD2. This CDR3 comprises 16 residues. The V gene's germline CDR1 is LNHNV and CDR2 YYDKDF (reference sequence). Losses at the gene ends were 5 bases for V and 2 bases for J; bases not matched to a gene: 8. The CDR3 loop reads CATSGEGLSNTGELFF. CDR3 in DNA: TGTGCCACCAGCGGGGAGGGTCTTAGTAACACCGGGGAGCTGTTTTTT. Full variable domain (rest looked up from reference TRBV15 and TRBJ2-2): DAMVIQNPRYQVTQFGKPVTLSCSQTLNHNVMYWYQQKSSQAPKLLFHYYDKDFNNEADTPDNFQSRRPNTSFCFLDIRSPGLGDTAMYLCATSGEGLSNTGELFFGEGSRLTVL.

This clonotype was seen repeatedly, ten times or more. This chain connects TRBV6-5 to TRBJ2-7; 9 bases fit TRBD2. After removal of 6 bases from V and 3 bases from J, the junction contained 9 bases not matched to a gene. CDR1 is MNHEY, CDR2 SVGAGI, per germline. The CDR3 is made up of 15 amino acids. Here the CDR3 reads CASSFHSGRVYEQYF. The CDR3 coding sequence is TGTGCCAGCAGCTTTCATAGCGGGAGAGTCTACGAGCAGTACTTC.

Note on this clonotype: A much bigger clone sits one base away, suggesting this may be a read error. This chain joins TRBV10-3 and TRBJ2-3; a weak D match, TRBD1 (6 bases). Between the trimmed V and J ends, which lost 7 bases and 2 bases, there was a span of 22 bases. Germline V gene sequence: CDR1 ENHRY, CDR2 SYGVKD. The CDR3 runs to 17 residues. The CDR3 DNA is TGTGCCATCAATGAAAGTCGGCAGGGGAGATTCACAGATACGCAGTATTTT. Its translation is CAINESRQGRFTDTQYF.

The chain carries TRBV29-1 and TRBJ2-5; a possible D gene is TRBD2 (6 bases). The CDR3 extends over 11 amino acids. The V end was cut by 8 bases, the J end by 7 bases, with 14 bases between. CDR1 SQVTM and CDR2 ANQGSEA come from the germline V gene. In DNA form, the CDR3 reads TGCAGCCCAAAACTCGGGGGGACCCAGTACTTC. This gives the protein CSPKLGGTQYF.

The CDR3: CSARRQGDIQYF. The CDR3 DNA reads as TGCAGTGCTAGGAGGCAGGGGGACATTCAGTACTTC. This chain links TRBV20-1 with TRBJ2-4; 7 nucleotides match TRBD1. This CDR3 has 12 amino acids. Per the germline V gene, CDR1 is DFQATT and CDR2 is SNEGSKA (reference sequence). V was pared by 3 bases and J by 8 bases, with 4 bases of the junction left unmatched.

The chain is built from TRBV7-2 and TRBJ1-6; the D is unclear. Germline CDR1 reads SGHTA; CDR2 reads FQGNSA. The CDR3 runs 17 residues. V lost 5 bases and J 0 bases, leaving 14 bases between the germline ends. Here the CDR3 DNA reads TGTGCCAGCAGCAACGCCCGAGTAAGCTCCTATAATTCACCCCTCCACTTT. Its translation is CASSNARVSSYNSPLHF.

This clonotype is medium-sized (0.01 to 0.1%) in the sample. The chain links TRBV6-9 to TRBJ2-7; TRBD2 matches at 12 bases. The V gene's germline CDR1 is MNHGY and CDR2 SVAAGI. The CDR3 spans 14 residues. J lost 5 bases, V lost 6 bases, and 5 bases had no gene match. The CDR3 here is CASRLTSGSHEQYF. The CDR3 coding sequence is TGTGCCAGCAGGTTGACTAGCGGGAGCCACGAGCAGTACTTC.

This clonotype was observed many times. The chain recombines TRBV6-1 with TRBJ2-5, with D perhaps TRBD1 (6 bases). Germline V gene data show CDR1 as MNHNS and CDR2 as SASEGT. Trimming removed 1 base from V and 0 bases from J, with 12 bases in between. CDR3 length: 16 amino acids. The CDR3 loop is CASSEGQARYQETQYF. In DNA, the CDR3 is TGTGCCAGCAGTGAAGGACAGGCTCGGTACCAAGAGACCCAGTACTTC.

The J gene is TRBJ2-1, the V gene TRBV5-6; D perhaps matches TRBD2 (6 bases). CDR3 length equals 12 residues. V was shortened by 1 base and J by 9 bases, with 8 bases between the two germline ends. Looked up from germline, CDR1 is SGHDT and CDR2 is YYEEEE. CDR3 in DNA: TGTGCCAGCAGCTTGTGGGGGGTTGAGCAGTTCTTC. Residues: CASSLWGVEQFF.

This clonotype was recorded at least ten times. This chain joins TRBV6-5 and TRBJ1-2; the D gene is possibly TRBD1 (5 bases). Germline CDR1 and CDR2: MNHEY and SVGAGI. Deletions cut 0 bases from V and 4 bases from J, with 9 bases between. This CDR3 comprises 14 residues. CDR3 bases: TGTGCCAGCAGTTACTCGACAGATCTCTATGGCTACACCTTC. Translating it yields CASSYSTDLYGYTF.

Many counts were recorded for this clonotype. The V gene is TRBV27, the J gene TRBJ1-5; D gene unclear. V was trimmed by 3 bases and J by 7 bases, leaving 10 bases between them. Germline lookup yields CDR1 MNHEY and CDR2 SMNVEV (reference sequence). The CDR3 extends over 13 amino acids. CDR3 DNA: TGTGCCAGCAGTTTTAACCCAGGACAGCCCCAGCATTTT. Its translation is CASSFNPGQPQHF.

This clonotype has at least ten counts. The chain combines TRBV9 with TRBJ1-1, with 8 bases that match TRBD1. The CDR3 contains 16 residues. Germline trimming cut 3 bases from V and 4 bases from J; bases unmatched to any gene: 11. From germline, CDR1 is SGDLS and CDR2 YYNGEE. DNA for the CDR3: TGTGCCAGCAGCGCTCTCCAGGGGGCGGGGGGCACTGAAGCTTTCTTT. Translated, it gives CASSALQGAGGTEAFF.

This clonotype was detected ten times or more. The V gene is TRBV6-5, the J gene TRBJ2-5, with 9 bases matching TRBD1. Germline trimming cut 5 bases from V and 3 bases from J; bases unmatched to any gene: 10. This CDR3 has 16 residues. Looked up from germline, CDR1 is MNHEY and CDR2 is SVGAGI. The CDR3 is CASSRDAGQGEETQYF. The CDR3 DNA reads TGTGCCAGCAGTCGCGACGCGGGACAGGGAGAAGAGACCCAGTACTTC.

This clonotype is labeled medium-sized (0.01 to 0.1%). This rearrangement joins TRBV10-3 to TRBJ2-7; tentative D call: TRBD2 (7 bases). The germline V and J ends were trimmed by 7 bases and 3 bases, with 13 bases remaining between them. The CDR3 has 13 residues. Germline CDR1 reads ENHRY; CDR2 reads SYGVKD. Here the CDR3 reads CAIKKGGVYEQYF. The CDR3 nucleotides read TGTGCCATCAAGAAGGGGGGGGTCTACGAGCAGTACTTC.

This clonotype was recorded many times. The chain links TRBV29-1 to TRBJ1-6; 7 nucleotides align to TRBD1. With V trimmed by 5 bases and J by 6 bases, 4 bases remained unmatched. There are 13 residues in the CDR3. Germline CDR1 is SQVTM and CDR2 is ANQGSEA. CDR3 nucleotides: TGCAGCGTTAGACAGGGAACTAATTCACCCCTCCACTTT. Amino acids: CSVRQGTNSPLHF.

Within the sample, this clonotype is large (0.1 to 1%). The chain recombines TRBV7-9 with TRBJ2-7; D not resolved. Trimming took off 3 bases at V and 0 bases at J, with 9 bases between the two ends. This CDR3 has 14 amino acids. Germline CDR1 reads SEHNR; CDR2 reads FQNEAQ (reference sequence). This chain's CDR3 is CASSFRSPSYEQYF. The CDR3 DNA follows: TGTGCCAGCAGCTTCCGCAGCCCCTCCTACGAGCAGTACTTC.

This clonotype was counted at least ten times. The chain has TRBV12-3 or TRBV12-4 and TRBJ2-1, with 8 bases fitting TRBD1. V lost 4 bases and J lost 6; bases outside the gene matches: 8. The CDR3 length is 15 residues. CDR3 in DNA: TGTGCCAGCAGTTGGAGGCAGGGGGCGACCAATGAGCAGTTCTTC. It encodes CASSWRQGATNEQFF.

This clonotype was observed many times. J is TRBJ1-6 and V is TRBV2, with TRBD1 matching over 7 bases. In germline, CDR1 is SNHLY, CDR2 FYNNEI. J was trimmed by 8 bases and V by 5 bases; bases with no gene match: 6. The CDR3 runs to 14 residues. CDR3 sequence reads: CASSRDSSHSPLHF. The CDR3 region has the DNA TGTGCCAGCAGTCGGGACAGTTCCCATTCACCCCTCCACTTT.

This clonotype was detected ten times or more. This rearrangement joins TRBV6-2 or TRBV6-3 to TRBJ2-1; 9 positions agree with TRBD2. The CDR3 is 15 amino acids. Germline CDR1 and CDR2: MNHEY and SVGEGT. The V gene end was trimmed by 4 bases and the J gene end by 2 bases; junction bases not matched to a gene: 3. In DNA, the CDR3 is TGTGCCAGCAGTTTATCTAGCGGGGCCTACAATGAGCAGTTCTTC. It yields the protein CASSLSSGAYNEQFF.

This clonotype has ten or more counts. The chain is built from TRBV5-5 and TRBJ2-3, with 11 nucleotides matching TRBD2. The V gene's germline CDR1 is SGHKS and CDR2 YYEKEE (reference sequence). V was pared by 2 bases and J by 4 bases, with 18 bases of the junction left unmatched. CDR3 length: 20 residues. The DNA of the CDR3 is TGTGCCAGCAGCTTCTCCTGGGTAGCGGGAGGGCCCAACGTTGCAGATACGCAGTATTTT. It specifies CASSFSWVAGGPNVADTQYF.

This clonotype was seen ten or more times. The chain couples TRBV3-1 to TRBJ2-7, with 8 positions matching TRBD1. Germline V gene sequence: CDR1 LGHDT, CDR2 YNNKEL (reference sequence). The CDR3 sequence is 12 residues long. Trimming took 2 bases from V and 7 from J; bases not matched to a gene: 1. The CDR3 DNA reads as TGTGCCAGCAGCCAAAACAGGGGGGAGCAGTACTTC. It translates to CASSQNRGEQYF.

V gene TRBV9 combines with J gene TRBJ2-3, with 15 nucleotides matching TRBD2. This CDR3 region has 16 residues. Losses at the gene ends were 3 bases for V and 3 bases for J; bases not matched to a gene: 2. Germline V gene data show CDR1 as SGDLS and CDR2 as YYNGEE. CDR3 in amino acids: CASSGTSGRETDTQYF. In nucleotides, the CDR3 is TGTGCCAGCAGCGGGACTAGCGGGAGGGAGACAGATACGCAGTATTTT.

This clonotype showed up many times. The genes are TRBV23-1 and TRBJ1-5; D unresolved. TRBV23-1 is reported as an ORF; its role is uncertain. The ends were cut back, 1 base at V and 2 bases at J, with 12 bases in the middle. The CDR3 consists of 16 residues. The CDR3 DNA reads TGCGCCAGCAGTCAATTTCGGGAGCAACGCAATCAGCCCCAGCATTTT. This encodes CASSQFREQRNQPQHF.

The table lists this clonotype with many counts. The chain joins TRBV7-8 to TRBJ2-7, with a weak D call TRBD1 (5 bases). The CDR3 consists of 14 residues. Trimming shortened V by 1 base and J by 5 bases, and 12 bases separated the two germline ends. Germline CDR1 and CDR2: SGHVS and FQNEAQ. CDR3 nucleotide sequence: TGTGCCAGCAGCTTAGAATGGGGCGAGGACGAGCAGTACTTC. This codes for CASSLEWGEDEQYF.

This clonotype turned up a few times. The chain couples TRBV27 to TRBJ2-2; 9 positions agree with TRBD2. The germline CDR1 and CDR2 sequences are MNHEY and SMNVEV (reference sequence). V shed 5 bases and J 3 bases; nucleotides not matched to a gene: 10. The CDR3 sequence is 17 residues long. CDR3 nucleotides: TGTGCCAGCAGTCACCTAGCGGGGAGAAGGGACACCGGGGAGCTGTTTTTT. Residues: CASSHLAGRRDTGELFF.

This clonotype was counted at least ten times. This chain uses TRBV20-1 with TRBJ2-1; 7 nucleotides line up with TRBD2. The V gene end was trimmed by 6 bases and the J gene end by 8 bases; junction bases not matched to a gene: 10. Germline CDR1 and CDR2: DFQATT and SNEGSKA (reference sequence). This CDR3 is 13 amino acids long. CDR3 residues: CSAPGTTLHEQFF. The CDR3, as DNA: TGCAGTGCCCCCGGGACTACCCTACATGAGCAGTTCTTC.

This clonotype was counted between two and nine times. The V call is TRBV6-6, the J call TRBJ2-7, with D possibly TRBD1 on 5 matching bases. This CDR3 comprises 14 residues. Germline CDR1 is MNHNY and CDR2 is SVGAGI (reference sequence). V lost 10 bases to trimming and J lost 3 bases, with 19 bases between them. CDR3 sequence: CAISVSGQGYEQYF. The CDR3, as DNA: TGTGCCATCTCCGTAAGTGGGCAGGGCTACGAGCAGTACTTC.